A selection of T cell receptor beta chains follows, all from one sample in a study of OX40 agonist ivuxolimab in advanced cancers. Repertoires were generated with immunoSEQ multiplex PCR, while TCRdb's copy carries only in-frame clones and drops some. Of some 90,000 clones in the sample, approximately 87% are singletons; the top ten hold roughly 4.9%. Sequenced here: CD4+ or CD8+ T cells sorted from blood, sampled in a trial of the OX40 agonist ivuxolimab. All receptors come from an adult with an advanced solid tumor such as melanoma, head and neck, liver or kidney cancer. Each CDR3 is given with its conserved first and last residue. Fields, in order: D gene, clone size, V gene, J gene, CDR3 protein, CDR3 DNA. The D gene is left open where the match is weak. Clone sizes are given selectively: once, few, many, or a class where the clone is expanded.

>.|.|TRBV25-1|TRBJ2-5
CASSELVGPETQYF
TGTGCCAGCAGTGAATTGGTGGGGCCGGAGACCCAGTACTTC
>.|.|TRBV25-1|TRBJ2-1
CASSDRDLVDEQFF
TGTGCCAGCAGTGATCGAGACTTAGTCGATGAGCAGTTCTTC
>.|.|TRBV18|TRBJ1-1
CASSPYGGGNTEAFF
TGTGCCAGCTCACCCTATGGGGGGGGGAACACTGAAGCTTTCTTT
>TRBD2|.|TRBV27|TRBJ2-1
CASSLSSSGSSYNEQFF
TGTGCCAGCAGTTTATCCTCTAGCGGGAGCTCCTACAATGAGCAGTTCTTC
>.|.|TRBV19|TRBJ1-2
CASSMGDNPIYGYTF
TGTGCCAGTAGTATGGGGGACAACCCCATCTATGGCTACACCTTC
>TRBD2|.|TRBV7-3|TRBJ2-2
CASSLGLAGGTGELFF
TGTGCCAGCAGCTTAGGGCTAGCGGGAGGAACCGGGGAGCTGTTTTTT
>TRBD1|.|TRBV2|TRBJ1-5
CASTGQEDQPQHF
TGTGCCAGCACCGGACAGGAGGATCAGCCCCAGCATTTT
>.|.|TRBV5-5|TRBJ2-7
CASSLGQANSYEQYF
TGTGCCAGCAGCTTGGGTCAGGCGAATTCCTACGAGCAGTACTTC
>.|.|TRBV28|TRBJ1-5
CARAPHRYSNQPQHF
TGTGCCAGGGCTCCGCACCGGTATAGCAATCAGCCCCAGCATTTT
>TRBD2|.|TRBV7-9|TRBJ2-7
CASSLARSGGSYEQYF
TGTGCCAGCAGCTTAGCGCGAAGCGGGGGGTCCTACGAGCAGTACTTC
>.|.|TRBV6-6|TRBJ1-5
CASRYSNQPQHF
TGTGCCAGCAGGTATAGCAATCAGCCCCAGCATTTT
>TRBD2|.|TRBV28|TRBJ2-3
CASSYRLADTQYF
TGTGCCAGCAGTTATAGACTAGCCGATACGCAGTATTTT
>TRBD2|.|TRBV7-2|TRBJ2-1
CASSLVGFGGRANNEQFF
TGTGCCAGCAGCTTAGTGGGGTTCGGCGGGAGGGCGAACAATGAGCAGTTCTTC
>.|.|TRBV7-3|TRBJ1-1
CASSVTGQTGEAFF
TGTGCCAGCAGCGTTACGGGGCAGACAGGTGAAGCTTTCTTT
>TRBD1|.|TRBV7-2|TRBJ2-1
CASSLFQGARNEQFF
TGTGCCAGCAGCTTATTCCAGGGGGCGCGAAATGAGCAGTTCTTC
>.|few|TRBV7-9|TRBJ1-1
CASSFIGDVAEAFF
TGTGCCAGCAGCTTTATAGGAGACGTCGCTGAAGCTTTCTTT
>TRBD2|.|TRBV5-1|TRBJ2-3
CASSVEKREIRDTQYF
TGCGCCAGCAGCGTTGAAAAGCGGGAGATTAGAGATACGCAGTATTTT
>TRBD1|.|TRBV13|TRBJ1-2
CASSLKDRGGGYTF
TGTGCCAGCAGCTTAAAAGACAGGGGAGGGGGCTACACCTTC
>TRBD1|.|TRBV11-2|TRBJ1-1
CASSLGQGAGDTEAFF
TGTGCCAGCAGCTTAGGTCAGGGGGCGGGGGACACTGAAGCTTTCTTT
>TRBD1|.|TRBV5-1|TRBJ1-2
CASVGQGAGGYTF
TGCGCCAGCGTAGGACAGGGGGCAGGTGGCTACACCTTC
>TRBD1|once|TRBV10-3|TRBJ1-3
CAISGDRAGNTIYF
TGTGCCATCAGTGGGGACAGGGCGGGAAACACCATATATTTT
>.|.|TRBV2|TRBJ1-1
CASSIARVLDTEAFF
TGTGCCAGCAGCATCGCCAGGGTTTTGGACACTGAAGCTTTCTTT
>.|.|TRBV5-1|TRBJ2-6
CASSPGHGGSGANVLTF
TGCGCCAGCAGCCCAGGTCATGGAGGCTCTGGGGCCAACGTCCTGACTTTC
>TRBD1|.|TRBV27|TRBJ1-5
CASGETGAGQPQHF
TGTGCCAGCGGAGAAACAGGGGCCGGTCAGCCCCAGCATTTT
>.|few|TRBV11-2|TRBJ2-7
CASSLVDEQYF
TGTGCCAGCAGCTTAGTGGATGAGCAGTACTTC
>.|.|TRBV10-3|TRBJ2-1
CAISPGGFNNEQFF
TGTGCCATCAGCCCCGGAGGGTTCAACAATGAGCAGTTCTTC
>TRBD2|.|TRBV19|TRBJ2-3
CASTSLAMGDTQYF
TGTGCCAGTACCTCACTAGCGATGGGAGATACGCAGTATTTT
>TRBD2|.|TRBV29-1|TRBJ2-5
CSVPSPGSSGQTQYF
TGCAGCGTTCCTTCCCCGGGTTCTAGCGGGCAGACCCAGTACTTC
>TRBD2|.|TRBV6-5|TRBJ2-3
CASRPWTSSDTQYF
TGTGCCAGCAGACCGTGGACTAGTTCAGATACGCAGTATTTT
>.|.|TRBV10-3|TRBJ2-3
CAISLDFSSTDTQYF
TGTGCCATCAGCTTGGACTTCTCTAGCACAGATACGCAGTATTTT
>.|.|TRBV30|TRBJ2-2
CAWSDNLGGKNTGELFF
TGTGCCTGGAGTGACAACTTAGGGGGGAAGAACACCGGGGAGCTGTTTTTT